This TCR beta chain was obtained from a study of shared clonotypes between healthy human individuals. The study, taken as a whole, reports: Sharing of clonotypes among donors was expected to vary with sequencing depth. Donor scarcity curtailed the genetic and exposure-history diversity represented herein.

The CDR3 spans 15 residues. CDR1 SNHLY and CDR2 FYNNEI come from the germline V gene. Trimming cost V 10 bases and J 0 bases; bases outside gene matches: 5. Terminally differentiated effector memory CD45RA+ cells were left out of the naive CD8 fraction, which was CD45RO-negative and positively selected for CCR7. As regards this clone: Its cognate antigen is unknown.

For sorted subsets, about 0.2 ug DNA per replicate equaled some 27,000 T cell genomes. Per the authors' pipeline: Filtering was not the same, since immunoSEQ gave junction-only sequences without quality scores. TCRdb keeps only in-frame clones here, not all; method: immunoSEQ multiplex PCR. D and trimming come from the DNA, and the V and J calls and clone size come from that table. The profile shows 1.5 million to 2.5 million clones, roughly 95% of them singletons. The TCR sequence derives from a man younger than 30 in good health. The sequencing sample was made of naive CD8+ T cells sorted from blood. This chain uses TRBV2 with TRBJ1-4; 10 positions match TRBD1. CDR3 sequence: CATGQGEATNEKLFF. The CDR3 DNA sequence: TGTGCCACCGGACAGGGGGAAGCAACTAATGAAAAACTGTTTTTT.